What follows is one TCR beta chain and its context. This record comes from a study of cytomegalovirus exposure and HLA in healthy donors. In the PCR, 60 Vbeta and 13 Jbeta primers were used. Generated by immunoSEQ multiplex PCR, the TCRdb table keeps only in-frame clones and is missing some. The table for this sample gives tens of thousands of clones. CDR1 is SQVTM and CDR2 is ANQGSEA in the germline V gene. V was pared by 7 bases and J by 6 bases, with 16 bases of the junction left unmatched. CDR3 length: 15 residues. The chain links TRBV29-1 to TRBJ1-2; TRBD1 agrees at 8 bases. This clonotype was obtained from a young woman in good health and CMV-seropositive. Sequencing was performed on PBMCs. This chain's CDR3 is CSGTVPGQESHGYTF. CDR3 DNA sequence: TGCAGCGGAACAGTACCGGGACAGGAATCCCATGGCTACACCTTC.